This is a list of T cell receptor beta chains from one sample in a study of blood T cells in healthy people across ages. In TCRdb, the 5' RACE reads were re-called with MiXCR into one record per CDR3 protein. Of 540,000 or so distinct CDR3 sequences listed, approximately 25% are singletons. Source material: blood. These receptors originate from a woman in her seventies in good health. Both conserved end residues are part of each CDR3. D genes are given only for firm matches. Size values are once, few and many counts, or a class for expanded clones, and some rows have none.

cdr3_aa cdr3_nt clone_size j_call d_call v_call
CASSQLGQGLNAEAFF TGTGCCAGCAGCCAACTTGGACAGGGCCTGAACGCTGAAGCTTTCTTT few TRBJ1-1 TRBD1 TRBV3-1
CASRQTGTDYNEQFF TGTGCCAGCAGGCAAACCGGGACAGACTACAATGAGCAGTTCTTC many TRBJ2-1 TRBD1 TRBV7-2
CASSPEQKPYEQYF TGTGCCAGCTCACCGGAACAGAAACCTTACGAGCAGTACTTC few TRBJ2-7 . TRBV18
CASSSPENTEAFF TGTGCCAGCAGCTCTCCAGAAAACACTGAAGCTTTCTTT few TRBJ1-1 . TRBV7-8
CASSSGLAGKETQYF TGTGCCAGCAGCTCCGGACTAGCGGGGAAAGAGACCCAGTACTTC . TRBJ2-5 TRBD2 TRBV7-2
CASRQSGAQPQHF TGTGCCAGCAGACAGAGTGGAGCTCAGCCCCAGCATTTT few TRBJ1-5 . TRBV12-3/TRBV12-4
CSASPNSDEQYF TGCAGTGCGAGTCCGAACAGCGACGAGCAGTACTTC . TRBJ2-7 . TRBV20-1
CASSLSLQGSSPLHF TGCGCCAGCAGCTTAAGTTTACAGGGAAGTTCACCCCTCCACTTT . TRBJ1-6 . TRBV7-2
CSVTPGQPANYGYTF TGCAGCGTGACCCCGGGACAGCCAGCTAACTATGGCTACACCTTC . TRBJ1-2 TRBD1 TRBV29-1
CASSLGHGIRKLFF TGTGCCAGCAGCTTAGGTCACGGGATAAGGAAACTGTTTTTT . TRBJ1-4 . TRBV11-2
CASSYSGVGQTYEQYF TGTGCCAGCAGTTACTCGGGGGTGGGACAGACCTACGAGCAGTACTTC few TRBJ2-7 TRBD1 TRBV6-6
CASSSRTGHNEQFF TGTGCCAGCAGCTCTAGGACAGGGCACAATGAGCAGTTCTTC few TRBJ2-1 TRBD1 TRBV7-2
CASSYLTGTYQQYF TGTGCCAGCAGTTACTTGACAGGGACCTACCAGCAGTACTTC . TRBJ2-5 TRBD1 TRBV6-2/TRBV6-3
CASSVDSRGYEQYF TGTGCCAGCAGCGTAGACAGTAGGGGCTACGAGCAGTACTTC once TRBJ2-7 . TRBV9
CASSLVAGTYNEQFF TGCGCCAGCAGCTTGGTTGCAGGGACCTACAATGAGCAGTTCTTC many TRBJ2-1 . TRBV5-1
CASRFGPTGASYGYTF TGTGCCAGCAGATTTGGCCCAACAGGGGCGAGCTATGGCTACACCTTC . TRBJ1-2 TRBD1 TRBV7-2
CASSLEPGQGTKNEQFF TGTGCCAGCAGCTTAGAACCGGGACAGGGTACTAAAAATGAGCAGTTCTTC . TRBJ2-1 TRBD1 TRBV7-6
CASSQDPATNYGYTF TGTGCCAGCAGCCAAGATCCGGCGACTAACTATGGCTACACCTTC few TRBJ1-2 . TRBV3-1
CSVVKGHNEKLFF TGCAGCGTTGTAAAGGGGCATAATGAAAAACTGTTTTTT . TRBJ1-4 . TRBV29-1
CASSLPLAGKETQYF TGTGCCAGCAGCTTGCCGCTAGCGGGTAAAGAGACCCAGTACTTC few TRBJ2-5 TRBD2 TRBV5-6
CASSQEFWEKLFF TGTGCCAGCAGCCAAGAATTTTGGGAAAAACTGTTTTTT . TRBJ1-4 . TRBV14
CSANVNYGYTF TGCAGTGCTAACGTCAACTATGGCTACACCTTC . TRBJ1-2 . TRBV20-1
CSARSGGRGSVNSPLHF TGCAGTGCTAGGTCAGGGGGCAGGGGGTCGGTTAATTCACCCCTCCACTTT . TRBJ1-6 TRBD1 TRBV20-1
CASSSLLLAGGHHNEQFF TGTGCCAGCAGCTCACTACTGTTAGCGGGGGGGCACCACAATGAGCAGTTCTTC . TRBJ2-1 TRBD2 TRBV7-3
CSAPRGGFPGPNEQFF TGCAGTGCTCCCCGGGGGGGCTTCCCCGGCCCTAATGAGCAGTTCTTC . TRBJ2-1 TRBD2 TRBV20-1
CASSFQGYSQPQHF TGTGCCAGCAGCTTTCAGGGTTATAGTCAGCCCCAGCATTTT once TRBJ1-5 . TRBV7-9
CASSLPQGNTIYF TGTGCCAGCAGTCTCCCCCAGGGAAACACCATATATTTT . TRBJ1-3 . TRBV13